This T cell receptor (beta chain) was found in a study of blood T cell repertoires in COVID-19 (dated by TCRdb to between 2020 and 2021). Background on the whole study: Collaborator samples came from the United States, Italy and Spain and covered acute and convalescent phases of COVID-19. Nearly every sample came with metadata listing a de-identified subject ID, COVID-19 status, age in years and sex. The prospective study material was composed of cDNA or gDNA derived from T cells, B-cell-depleted T cells, or PBMCs. A freely available public database, intended as a resource for researchers studying the immune response to SARS-CoV-2, is where the repertoires were released. Samples came from the ongoing ImmuneRACE study (first 160 participants) plus 1,254 subjects from 6 global collaborators. Deeply sampled blood TCRbeta repertoires from subjects exposed to, actively infected with, or recovered from COVID-19 were included in the dataset. Where available, HLA class I and class II types were obtained from metadata supplied by the sample provider rather than from assay-based typing.

In Seattle, one collaborating source enrolled patients while the infection was active and tracked those patients longitudinally over the course of disease. Collaborating institutions collected whole blood in K2EDTA tubes following their own protocols. Collaborator samples were shipped for TCRbeta analysis as frozen whole blood, isolated PBMCs, or DNA extracted from either sample type. TCRbeta CDR3 regions were amplified from genomic DNA using the immunoSEQ Assay, a bias-controlled multiplex PCR. Processing in the source paper ran as follows. The number of nucleated cells in each sample was estimated by amplification of reference gene primers within the assay. To quantify the absolute abundance of each unique TCRbeta CDR3 rearrangement, sequence reads were collapsed and filtered. For each sample, productive Simpson clonality was calculated by taking the square root of Simpson's diversity index across productive rearrangements. TCRdb provides this immuneACCESS table in a form limited to in-frame rearrangements. Some clones are lacking; in checked studies, under half of them reflect an unresolved V gene, and why the rest are absent is not known. V and J calls and clone size are copied from that table; D and trimming were computed from the DNA. The sample table records about 200,000 clones; around four fifths of these occur just once. The top ten constitute 0.9% to 0.95% of the sample.

V lost 1 base and J lost 4 bases; the stretch between them is 11 bases long. CDR1 and CDR2, looked up from the germline V gene, are LGHNA and YNFKEQ. Taken from cysteine to phenylalanine, the CDR3 has 15 residues. Only the CDR3 DNA stays, 45 bases, in frame from base 1. Of note for this clone: The specificity of this receptor is unknown. No much larger clonotype is one base removed from it; base qualities were not supplied.

Findings and caveats that apply to the study as a whole: How much clinical and demographic metadata was included differed by source and by participant, and the metadata was provided uncurated.

The sequenced sample was peripheral blood. The receptor's source is a man in his fifties or sixties with COVID-19, enrolled during active disease. Recombination connected TRBV4-2 to TRBJ1-3, with TRBD1 tentatively as D gene (5 bases match). The sequenced DNA: TGTGCCAGCAGCCAAGGGGAAGGGGCGGGAAACACCATATATTTT. It specifies CASSQGEGAGNTIYF.